The 6 T cell receptor beta chains below were found in one sample sequenced in a study of cytomegalovirus exposure and HLA in healthy donors. PCR employed 60 Vbeta and 13 Jbeta primers. Here immunoSEQ multiplex PCR was the method, and the copy in TCRdb shows in-frame clones only, minus some. Among roughly 90,000 clones listed, about 81% were seen once. The sample consisted of PBMCs. These receptors came from a man younger than 35 in good health and CMV-seronegative.

The chain links TRBV13 to TRBJ1-1; 9 bases align to TRBD1. CDR1 is PRHDT, CDR2 FYEKMQ, per germline (reference sequence). This CDR3 is built from 16 residues. The junction had 5 bases not matched to a gene; V was cut back by 3 bases and J by 0 bases. The CDR3 sequence is CASSLGQGLMNTEAFF. Written as DNA, the CDR3 is TGTGCCAGCAGCTTGGGACAGGGTCTAATGAACACTGAAGCTTTCTTT.

In this sample, this clone turned up a few times. The chain uses TRBV19 and TRBJ1-2, with 8 bases fitting TRBD1. V trimming: 6 bases; J trimming: 7 bases; junction bases outside the gene matches: 7. Germline loops: CDR1 LNHDA, CDR2 SQIVND (reference sequence). The CDR3 has 13 amino acids. The CDR3 region is CASSLRGRSGYTF. CDR3 DNA: TGTGCCAGTAGCCTCAGGGGGCGAAGTGGCTACACCTTC.

The table lists this clone with a few counts. The chain uses TRBV5-1 and TRBJ2-3, with D unclear. The CDR3 has 14 amino acids. Germline-derived CDR1 and CDR2 are SGHRS and YFSETQ. Trimming pared 0 bases from V and 2 bases from J, leaving 7 bases between. The CDR3 spells CASSLGLSTDTQYF. The CDR3 region has the DNA TGCGCCAGCAGCTTGGGGCTTTCCACAGATACGCAGTATTTT.

The rearrangement links TRBV28 to TRBJ1-4; 10 bases fit TRBD1. The V segment lost 7 bases and the J segment 7 bases; nucleotides outside the gene matches: 9. Germline V lookup: CDR1 MDHEN, CDR2 SYDVKM. The CDR3 runs to 15 residues. The CDR3 region has the DNA TGTGCCAGCACCGCCGACAGGGGGCTAATTGAAAAACTGTTTTTT. Translation gives CASTADRGLIEKLFF. The complete variable domain, with remaining parts taken from reference TRBV28 and TRBJ1-4, reads DVKVTQSSRYLVKRTGEKVFLECVQDMDHENMFWYRQDPGLGLRLIYFSYDVKMKEKGDIPEGYSVSREKKERFSLILESASTNQTSMYLCASTADRGLIEKLFFGSGTQLSVL.

V and J are TRBV5-1 and TRBJ2-7; 7 positions agree with TRBD1. This CDR3 contains 17 residues. V was pared by 4 bases and J by 6 bases, with 19 bases of the junction left unmatched. Germline values: CDR1 SGHRS, CDR2 YFSETQ. This CDR3 is CASSPGRLRRQGREQYF. The CDR3 nucleotides read TGCGCCAGCAGCCCGGGAAGGCTCCGAAGACAGGGTCGCGAGCAGTACTTC.

In this sample, this clone turned up once. V and J are TRBV30 and TRBJ2-4, with D hard to call. V lost 2 bases and J lost 0, with 5 bases in between. Germline V gene data show CDR1 as GTSNPN and CDR2 as SVGIG (reference sequence). CDR3 length equals 13 residues. The CDR3 DNA is TGTGCCTGGAGTTCCCTAGCCAAAAACATTCAGTACTTC. It codes for CAWSSLAKNIQYF. The variable domain in full, with the rest retrieved from reference TRBV30 and TRBJ2-4, is SQTIHQWPATLVQPVGSPLSLECTVEGTSNPNLYWYRQAAGRGLQLLFYSVGIGQISSEVPQNLSASRPQDRQFILSSKKLLLSDSGFYLCAWSSLAKNIQYFGAGTRLSVL.